This entry concerns a single T cell receptor (beta chain). Germline values: CDR1 ENHRY, CDR2 SYGVKD. This CDR3 spans 18 amino acids. The V end lost 0 bases, the J end lost 5 bases, and 19 bases lay between the germline ends. The authors' processing: Scientists estimated how many nucleated cells there were by amplifying reference gene primers. Clones were read by immunoSEQ multiplex PCR, and TCRdb kept only the in-frame ones, dropping some. D and trimming were read from the DNA, whereas the V and J calls and clone size are those reported in that table. The sample has roughly 200,000 clones; about 83% are singletons. The data stem from a study of blood T cell repertoires in COVID-19. About the research overall: Sites in the United States, Italy and Spain provided acute and convalescent COVID-19 samples.

Participants spanned ages roughly 18 to 90 years and resided in roughly 22 US areas. The chain combines TRBV10-3 with TRBJ2-2, with D unclear. Sequencing was carried out using PBMCs or T cells enriched from blood (not recorded which). This clonotype was sampled from a woman aged 25 to 39 who had recovered from COVID-19. In DNA form, the CDR3 reads TGTGCCATCAGTGAGTCGAGTGGCGGAGACCTCCCGACCGGGGAGCTGTTTTTT. As protein: CAISESSGGDLPTGELFF.